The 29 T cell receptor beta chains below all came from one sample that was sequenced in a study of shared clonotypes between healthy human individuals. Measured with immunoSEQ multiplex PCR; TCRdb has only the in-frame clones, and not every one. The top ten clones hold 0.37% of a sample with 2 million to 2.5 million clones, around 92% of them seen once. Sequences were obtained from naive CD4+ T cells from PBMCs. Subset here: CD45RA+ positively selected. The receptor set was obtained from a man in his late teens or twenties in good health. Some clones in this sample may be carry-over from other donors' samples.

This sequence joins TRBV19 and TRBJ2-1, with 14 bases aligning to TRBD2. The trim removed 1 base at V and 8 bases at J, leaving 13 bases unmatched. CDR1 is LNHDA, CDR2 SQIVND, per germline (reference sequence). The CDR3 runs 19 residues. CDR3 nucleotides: TGTGCCAGTAGTATAGTGTTCAGGGGACTAGCGGGAGAGCGGCATGAGCAGTTCTTC. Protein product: CASSIVFRGLAGERHEQFF.

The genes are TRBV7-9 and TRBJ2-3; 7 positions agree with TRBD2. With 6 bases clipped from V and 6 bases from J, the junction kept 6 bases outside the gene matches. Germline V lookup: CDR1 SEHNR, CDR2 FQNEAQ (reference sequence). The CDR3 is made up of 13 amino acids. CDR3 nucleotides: TGTGCCAGCAGTCCCCTCGGGGGGGATACGCAGTATTTT. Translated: CASSPLGGDTQYF.

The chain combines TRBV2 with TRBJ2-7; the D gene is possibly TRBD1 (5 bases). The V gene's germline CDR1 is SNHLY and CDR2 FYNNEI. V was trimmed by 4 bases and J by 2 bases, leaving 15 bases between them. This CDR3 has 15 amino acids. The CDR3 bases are TGTGCCAGCAGTGCAAGACAGAGATACCCCTACGAGCAGTACTTC. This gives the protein CASSARQRYPYEQYF.

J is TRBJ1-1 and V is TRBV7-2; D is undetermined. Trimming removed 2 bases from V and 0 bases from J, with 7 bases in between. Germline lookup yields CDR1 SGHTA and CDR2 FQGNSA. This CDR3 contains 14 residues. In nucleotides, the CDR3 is TGTGCCAGCAGCTTACTGAATATGAACACTGAAGCTTTCTTT. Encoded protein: CASSLLNMNTEAFF. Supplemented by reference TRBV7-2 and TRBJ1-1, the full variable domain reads GAGVSQSPSNKVTEKGKDVELRCDPISGHTALYWYRQSLGQGLEFLIYFQGNSAPDKSGLPSDRFSAERTGGSVSTLTIQRTQQEDSAVYLCASSLLNMNTEAFFGQGTRLTVV.

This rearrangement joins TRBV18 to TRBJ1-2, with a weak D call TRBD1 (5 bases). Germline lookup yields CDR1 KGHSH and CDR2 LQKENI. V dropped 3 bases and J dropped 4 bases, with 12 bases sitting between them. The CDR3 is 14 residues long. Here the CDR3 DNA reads TGTGCCAGCTCACCGGGACTGGATGCCTATGGCTACACCTTC. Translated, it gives CASSPGLDAYGYTF.

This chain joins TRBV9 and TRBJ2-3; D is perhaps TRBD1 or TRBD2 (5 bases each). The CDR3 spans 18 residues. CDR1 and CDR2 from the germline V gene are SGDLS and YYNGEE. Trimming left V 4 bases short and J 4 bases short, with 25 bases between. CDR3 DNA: TGTGCCAGCAGCCTAAGAGGGGACCCCAGAATTTCAGCAGATACGCAGTATTTT. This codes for CASSLRGDPRISADTQYF.

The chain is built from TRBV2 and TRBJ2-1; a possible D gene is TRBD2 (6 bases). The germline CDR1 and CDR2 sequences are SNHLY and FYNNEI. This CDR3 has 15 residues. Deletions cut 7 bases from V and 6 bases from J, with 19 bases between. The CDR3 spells CASTKWEVVSNEQFF. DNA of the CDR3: TGTGCCAGCACCAAATGGGAGGTGGTTAGCAATGAGCAGTTCTTC. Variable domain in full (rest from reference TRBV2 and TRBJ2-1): EPEVTQTPSHQVTQMGQEVILRCVPISNHLYFYWYRQILGQKVEFLVSFYNNEISEKSEIFDDQFSVERPDGSNFTLKIRSTKLEDSAMYFCASTKWEVVSNEQFFGPGTRLTVL.

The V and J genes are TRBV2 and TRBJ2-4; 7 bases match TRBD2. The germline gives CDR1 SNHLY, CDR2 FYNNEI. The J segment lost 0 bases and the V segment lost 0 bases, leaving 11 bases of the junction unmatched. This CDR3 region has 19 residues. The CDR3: CASSEARLAGAIAKNIQYF. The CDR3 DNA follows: TGTGCCAGCAGTGAAGCGAGACTAGCTGGTGCCATAGCCAAAAACATTCAGTACTTC.

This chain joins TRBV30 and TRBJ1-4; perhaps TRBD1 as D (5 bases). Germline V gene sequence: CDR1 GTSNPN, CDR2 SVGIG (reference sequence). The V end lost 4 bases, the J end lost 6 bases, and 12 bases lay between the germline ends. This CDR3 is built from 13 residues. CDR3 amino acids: CAWTSGADEKLFF. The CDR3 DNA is TGTGCCTGGACTTCTGGGGCGGATGAAAAACTGTTTTTT. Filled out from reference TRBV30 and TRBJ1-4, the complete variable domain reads SQTIHQWPATLVQPVGSPLSLECTVEGTSNPNLYWYRQAAGRGLQLLFYSVGIGQISSEVPQNLSASRPQDRQFILSSKKLLLSDSGFYLCAWTSGADEKLFFGSGTQLSVL.

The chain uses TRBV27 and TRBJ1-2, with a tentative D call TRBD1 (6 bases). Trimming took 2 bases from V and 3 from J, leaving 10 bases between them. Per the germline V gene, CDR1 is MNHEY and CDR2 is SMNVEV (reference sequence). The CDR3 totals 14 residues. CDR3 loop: CASSLNGGHYGYTF. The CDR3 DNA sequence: TGTGCCAGCAGTTTAAACGGGGGGCACTATGGCTACACCTTC.

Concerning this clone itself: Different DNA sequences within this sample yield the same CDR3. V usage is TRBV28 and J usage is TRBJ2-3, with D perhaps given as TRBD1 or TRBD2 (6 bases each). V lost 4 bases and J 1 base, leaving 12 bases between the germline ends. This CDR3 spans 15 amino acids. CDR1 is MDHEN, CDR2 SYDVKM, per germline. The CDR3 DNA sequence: TGTGCCAGCAGTTCGGGGGCGGAGGGCACAGATACGCAGTATTTT. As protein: CASSSGAEGTDTQYF.

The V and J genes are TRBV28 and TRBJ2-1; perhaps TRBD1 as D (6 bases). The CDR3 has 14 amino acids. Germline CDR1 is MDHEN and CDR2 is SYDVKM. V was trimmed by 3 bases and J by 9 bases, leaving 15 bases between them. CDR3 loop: CASSLKLGGSEQFF. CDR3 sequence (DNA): TGTGCCAGCAGTTTGAAACTAGGGGGTAGTGAGCAGTTCTTC. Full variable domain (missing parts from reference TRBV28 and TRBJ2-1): DVKVTQSSRYLVKRTGEKVFLECVQDMDHENMFWYRQDPGLGLRLIYFSYDVKMKEKGDIPEGYSVSREKKERFSLILESASTNQTSMYLCASSLKLGGSEQFFGPGTRLTVL.

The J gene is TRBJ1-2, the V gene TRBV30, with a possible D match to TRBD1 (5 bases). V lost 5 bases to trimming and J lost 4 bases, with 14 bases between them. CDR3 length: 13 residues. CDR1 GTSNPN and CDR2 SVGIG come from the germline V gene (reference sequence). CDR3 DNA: TGTGCCTGGCAGGGAGGTCTGTCCTATGGCTACACCTTC. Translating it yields CAWQGGLSYGYTF.

The DNA for the CDR3 is TGTGCCAGCAGTTTACCGGGGCGCGGGTATTCACCCCTCCACTTT. Its protein product is CASSLPGRGYSPLHF. The chain employs TRBV28 and TRBJ1-6, with D perhaps matching TRBD1 (5 bases). The CDR3 spans 15 residues. Per germline, CDR1 MDHEN and CDR2 SYDVKM. V lost 2 bases, J lost 8 bases, and 13 bases lay in between. Using reference TRBV28 and TRBJ1-6 for the parts outside the CDR3, the full variable domain is DVKVTQSSRYLVKRTGEKVFLECVQDMDHENMFWYRQDPGLGLRLIYFSYDVKMKEKGDIPEGYSVSREKKERFSLILESASTNQTSMYLCASSLPGRGYSPLHFGNGTRLTVT.

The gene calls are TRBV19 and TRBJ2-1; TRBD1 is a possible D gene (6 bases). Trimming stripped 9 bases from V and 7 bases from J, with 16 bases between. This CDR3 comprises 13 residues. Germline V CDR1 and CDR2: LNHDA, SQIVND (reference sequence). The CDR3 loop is CASNSGVGNEQFF. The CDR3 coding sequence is TGTGCCAGCAATTCAGGGGTCGGTAATGAGCAGTTCTTC.

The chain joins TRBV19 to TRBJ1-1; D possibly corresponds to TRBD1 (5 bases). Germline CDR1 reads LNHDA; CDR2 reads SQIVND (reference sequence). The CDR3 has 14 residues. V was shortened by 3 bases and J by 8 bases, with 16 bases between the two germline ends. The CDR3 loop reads CASSISGRGGEAFF. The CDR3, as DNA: TGTGCCAGTAGTATTTCTGGGCGGGGGGGAGAAGCTTTCTTT.

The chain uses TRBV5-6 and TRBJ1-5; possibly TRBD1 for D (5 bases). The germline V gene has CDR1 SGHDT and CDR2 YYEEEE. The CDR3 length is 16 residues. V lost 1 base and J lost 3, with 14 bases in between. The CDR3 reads CASSLMLQDINQPQHF. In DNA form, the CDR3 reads TGTGCCAGCAGCTTGATGTTACAGGACATCAATCAGCCCCAGCATTTT.

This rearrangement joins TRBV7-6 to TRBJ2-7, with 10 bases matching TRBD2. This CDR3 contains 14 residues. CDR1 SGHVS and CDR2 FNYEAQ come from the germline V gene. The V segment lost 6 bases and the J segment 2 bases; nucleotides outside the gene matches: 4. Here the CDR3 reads CASSPSGSAYEQYF. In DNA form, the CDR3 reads TGTGCCAGCAGTCCTAGCGGGAGTGCCTACGAGCAGTACTTC.

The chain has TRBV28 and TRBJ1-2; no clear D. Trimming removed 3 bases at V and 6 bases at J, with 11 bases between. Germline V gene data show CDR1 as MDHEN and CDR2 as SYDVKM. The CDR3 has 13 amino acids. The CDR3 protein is CASSLRQIHGYTF. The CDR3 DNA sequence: TGTGCCAGCAGTTTGCGGCAGATTCATGGCTACACCTTC.

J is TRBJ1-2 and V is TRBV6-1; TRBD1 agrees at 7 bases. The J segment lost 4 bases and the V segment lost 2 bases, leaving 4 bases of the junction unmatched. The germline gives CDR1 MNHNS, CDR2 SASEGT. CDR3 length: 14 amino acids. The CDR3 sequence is CASSERGTVYGYTF. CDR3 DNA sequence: TGTGCCAGCAGTGAACGGGGGACAGTCTATGGCTACACCTTC.

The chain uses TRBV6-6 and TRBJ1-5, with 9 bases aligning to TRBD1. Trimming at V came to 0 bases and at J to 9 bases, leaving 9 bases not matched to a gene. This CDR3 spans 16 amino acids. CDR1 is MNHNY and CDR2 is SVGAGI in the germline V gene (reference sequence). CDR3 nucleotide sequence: TGTGCCAGCAGTTACTCGAGAGAACAGGGGGCGAGGCCCCAGCATTTT. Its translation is CASSYSREQGARPQHF.

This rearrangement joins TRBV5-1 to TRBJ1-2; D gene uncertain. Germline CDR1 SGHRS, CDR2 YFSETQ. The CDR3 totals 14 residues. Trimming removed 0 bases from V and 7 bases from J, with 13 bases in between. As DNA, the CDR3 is TGCGCCAGCAGCTTGGCGTCCGAAGGCCTTGGCTACACCTTC. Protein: CASSLASEGLGYTF.

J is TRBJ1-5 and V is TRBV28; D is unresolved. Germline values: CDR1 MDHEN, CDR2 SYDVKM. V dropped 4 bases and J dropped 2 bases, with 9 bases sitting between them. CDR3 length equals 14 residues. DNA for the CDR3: TGTGCCAGCAGTTCGGGAGCGGGCAATCAGCCCCAGCATTTT. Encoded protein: CASSSGAGNQPQHF.

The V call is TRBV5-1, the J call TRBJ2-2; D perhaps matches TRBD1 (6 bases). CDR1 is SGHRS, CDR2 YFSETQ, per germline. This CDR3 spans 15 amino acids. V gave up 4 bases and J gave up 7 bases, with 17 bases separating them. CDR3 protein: CASSSTGPGIGELFF. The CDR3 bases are TGCGCCAGCAGCAGTACAGGGCCAGGGATCGGGGAGCTGTTTTTT.

As DNA, the CDR3 is TGTGCCAGCAGTTATTACCTTGGGGGGAATGCTGGGGCCAACGTCCTGACTTTC. It translates to CASSYYLGGNAGANVLTF. This chain links TRBV5-4 with TRBJ2-6; D is perhaps TRBD2 (6 bases). This CDR3 has 18 amino acids. V shed 5 bases and J shed 2 bases, with 20 bases lying between them. The germline V gene has CDR1 SGHNT and CDR2 YYREEE (reference sequence).

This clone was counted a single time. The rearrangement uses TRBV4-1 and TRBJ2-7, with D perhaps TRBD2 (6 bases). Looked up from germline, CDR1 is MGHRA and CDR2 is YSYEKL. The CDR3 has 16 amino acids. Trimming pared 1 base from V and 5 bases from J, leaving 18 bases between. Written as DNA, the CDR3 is TGCGCCAGCAGCCAAGCTACGGGGGACCGGCAGAACGAGCAGTACTTC. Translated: CASSQATGDRQNEQYF.

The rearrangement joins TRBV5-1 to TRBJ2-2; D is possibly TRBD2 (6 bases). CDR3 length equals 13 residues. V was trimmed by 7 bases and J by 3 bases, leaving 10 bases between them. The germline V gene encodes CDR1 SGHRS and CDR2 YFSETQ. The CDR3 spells CASFRGYTGELFF. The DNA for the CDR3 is TGCGCCAGCTTCCGGGGGTACACCGGGGAGCTGTTTTTT.

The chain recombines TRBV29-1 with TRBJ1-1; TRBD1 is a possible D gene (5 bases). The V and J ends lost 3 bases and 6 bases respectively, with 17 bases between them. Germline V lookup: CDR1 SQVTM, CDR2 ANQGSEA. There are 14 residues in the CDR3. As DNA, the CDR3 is TGCAGCGTTGATCAGGGACCCGAGGTGGCTGAAGCTTTCTTT. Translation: CSVDQGPEVAEAFF.

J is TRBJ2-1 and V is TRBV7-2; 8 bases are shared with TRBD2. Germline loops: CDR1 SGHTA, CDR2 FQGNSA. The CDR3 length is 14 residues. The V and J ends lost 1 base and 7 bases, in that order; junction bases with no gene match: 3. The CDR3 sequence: CASSLGGRRNEQFF. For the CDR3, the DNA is TGTGCCAGCAGCTTAGGCGGGAGGAGGAATGAGCAGTTCTTC. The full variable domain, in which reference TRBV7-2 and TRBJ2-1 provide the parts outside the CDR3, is GAGVSQSPSNKVTEKGKDVELRCDPISGHTALYWYRQSLGQGLEFLIYFQGNSAPDKSGLPSDRFSAERTGGSVSTLTIQRTQQEDSAVYLCASSLGGRRNEQFFGPGTRLTVL.